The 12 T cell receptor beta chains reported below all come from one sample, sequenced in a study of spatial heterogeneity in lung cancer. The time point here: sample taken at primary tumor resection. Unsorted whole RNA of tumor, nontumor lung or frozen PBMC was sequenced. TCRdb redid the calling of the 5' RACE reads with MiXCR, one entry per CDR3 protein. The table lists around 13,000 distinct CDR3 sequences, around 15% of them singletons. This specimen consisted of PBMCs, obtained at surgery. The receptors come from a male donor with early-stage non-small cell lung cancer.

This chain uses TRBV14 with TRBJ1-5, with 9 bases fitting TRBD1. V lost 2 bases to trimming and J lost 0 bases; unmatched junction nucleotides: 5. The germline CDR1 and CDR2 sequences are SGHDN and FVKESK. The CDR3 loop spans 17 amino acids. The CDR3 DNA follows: TGTGCCAGCAGCCAATCCCACAGGGGGCATAGCAATCAGCCCCAGCATTTT. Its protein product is CASSQSHRGHSNQPQHF.

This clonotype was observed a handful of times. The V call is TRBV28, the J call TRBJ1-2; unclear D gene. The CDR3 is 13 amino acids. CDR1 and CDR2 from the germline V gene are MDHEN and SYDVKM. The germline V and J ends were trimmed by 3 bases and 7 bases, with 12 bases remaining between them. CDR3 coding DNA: TGTGCCAGCAGTTTTGGGGTCTTTGGTGGCTACACCTTC. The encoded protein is CASSFGVFGGYTF.

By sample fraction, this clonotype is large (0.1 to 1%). The CDR3 loop reads CASSSPGARHTNEQFF. The DNA for the CDR3 is TGTGCCAGCAGTAGTCCGGGCGCCCGCCACACCAATGAGCAGTTCTTC. The rearrangement joins TRBV7-8 to TRBJ2-1; D not certain. This CDR3 spans 16 amino acids. CDR1 and CDR2 from the germline V gene are SGHVS and FQNEAQ. Trimming cost V 6 bases and J 6 bases, with 21 bases left between them.

The CDR3 nucleotides are TGTGCCAGCACGGGGACGGATTTTAACTATGGCTACACCTTC. This translates into CASTGTDFNYGYTF. The genes are TRBV9 and TRBJ1-2, with D possibly matching TRBD1 (5 bases). Trimming took 6 bases from V and 1 from J, leaving 13 bases between them. The germline V gene has CDR1 SGDLS and CDR2 YYNGEE. The CDR3 has 14 amino acids.

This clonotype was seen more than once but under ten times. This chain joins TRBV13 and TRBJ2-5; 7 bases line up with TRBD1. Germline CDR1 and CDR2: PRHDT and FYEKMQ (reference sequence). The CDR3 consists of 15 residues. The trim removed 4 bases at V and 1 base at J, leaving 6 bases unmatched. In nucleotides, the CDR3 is TGTGCCAGCAGCTCGGACAGGAGCCTCCAAGAGACCCAGTACTTC. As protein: CASSSDRSLQETQYF.

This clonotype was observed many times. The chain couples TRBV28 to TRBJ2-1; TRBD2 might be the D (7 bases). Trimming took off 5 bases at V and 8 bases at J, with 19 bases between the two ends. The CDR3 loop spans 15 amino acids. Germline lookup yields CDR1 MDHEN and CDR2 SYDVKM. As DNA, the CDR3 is TGTGCCAGCAGTCTAGAGGGGGGGCTTTTAGATGAGCAGTTCTTC. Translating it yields CASSLEGGLLDEQFF. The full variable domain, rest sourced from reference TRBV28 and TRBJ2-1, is DVKVTQSSRYLVKRTGEKVFLECVQDMDHENMFWYRQDPGLGLRLIYFSYDVKMKEKGDIPEGYSVSREKKERFSLILESASTNQTSMYLCASSLEGGLLDEQFFGPGTRLTVL.

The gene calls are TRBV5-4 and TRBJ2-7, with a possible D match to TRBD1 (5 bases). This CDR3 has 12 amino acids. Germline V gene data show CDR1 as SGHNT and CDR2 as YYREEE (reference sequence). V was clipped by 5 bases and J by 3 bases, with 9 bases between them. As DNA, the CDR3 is TGTGCCAGCAGATTCGACAGCTACGAGCAGTACTTC. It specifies CASRFDSYEQYF.

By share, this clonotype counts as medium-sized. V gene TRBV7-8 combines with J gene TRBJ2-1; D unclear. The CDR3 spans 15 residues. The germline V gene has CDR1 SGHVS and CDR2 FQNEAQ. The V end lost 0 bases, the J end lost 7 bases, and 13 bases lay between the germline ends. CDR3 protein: CASSLALWRINEQFF. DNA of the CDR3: TGTGCCAGCAGCTTAGCGCTGTGGCGGATTAATGAGCAGTTCTTC. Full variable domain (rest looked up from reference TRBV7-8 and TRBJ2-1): GAGVSQSPRYKVAKRGQDVALRCDPISGHVSLFWYQQALGQGPEFLTYFQNEAQLDKSGLPSDRFFAERPEGSVSTLKIQRTQQEDSAVYLCASSLALWRINEQFFGPGTRLTVL.

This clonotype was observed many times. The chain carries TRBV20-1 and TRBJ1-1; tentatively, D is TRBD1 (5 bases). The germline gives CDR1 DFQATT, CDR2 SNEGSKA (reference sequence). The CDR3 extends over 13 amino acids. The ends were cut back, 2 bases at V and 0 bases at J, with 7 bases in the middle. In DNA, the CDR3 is TGCAGTGCTAGAAGGGGAATGAACACTGAAGCTTTCTTT. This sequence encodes CSARRGMNTEAFF.

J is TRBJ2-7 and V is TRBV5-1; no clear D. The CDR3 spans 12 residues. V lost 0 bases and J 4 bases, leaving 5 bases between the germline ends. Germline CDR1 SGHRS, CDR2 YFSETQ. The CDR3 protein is CASSLGAYEQYF. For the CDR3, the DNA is TGCGCCAGCAGCTTGGGAGCTTACGAGCAGTACTTC.

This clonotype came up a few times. CDR3 amino acids: CASSEVTSGGTGELFF. Here the CDR3 DNA reads TGTGCCAGCAGCGAGGTTACTAGCGGGGGAACCGGGGAGCTGTTTTTT. The rearrangement joins TRBV21-1 to TRBJ2-2; the DNA was not compared with TRBD2, the D call given in the table. TRBV21-1 has pseudogene status. The CDR3 loop spans 16 amino acids.

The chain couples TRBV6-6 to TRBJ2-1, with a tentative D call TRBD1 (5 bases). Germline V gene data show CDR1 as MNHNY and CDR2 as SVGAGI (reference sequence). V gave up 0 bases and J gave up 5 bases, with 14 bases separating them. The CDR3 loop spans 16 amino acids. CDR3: CASSYSGLVSNNEQFF. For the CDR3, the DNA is TGTGCCAGCAGTTACTCGGGGCTAGTAAGTAACAATGAGCAGTTCTTC.